This T cell receptor beta chain was recorded in a study of tumor-infiltrating lymphocytes in localized non-small cell lung cancer. Turning to the study itself: From each patient, both tumor and uninvolved lung, non-adjacent to tumor, were sampled. Overall study findings and caveats: IM1 and IM2 tumors showed no difference in T-cell fraction. Tumor T-cell fraction from TCR sequencing was not associated with recurrence-free survival (p = 0.61). Different pieces of the same tissue were used for each assay.

Points on this clone: Its antigen remains unknown.

Profiled with immunoSEQ multiplex PCR; TCRdb holds only in-frame clones, not every one. This table has over 10,000 clones, 60% to 85% appearing once. Between the trimmed V and J ends, which lost 0 bases and 6 bases, there was a span of 7 bases. Germline V gene lookup returns CDR1 SGHVS and CDR2 FQNEAQ. The CDR3 has 13 residues. Sequenced: lung tumor tissue. This receptor was taken from a human donor with non-small cell lung cancer. V usage is TRBV7-8 and J usage is TRBJ2-3; TRBD2 is a possible D gene (5 bases). CDR3 nucleotides: TGTGCCAGCAGCTTAGCGAAGCGGGATACGCAGTATTTT. The encoded protein is CASSLAKRDTQYF.